This T cell receptor (beta chain) comes out of a study of cytomegalovirus exposure and HLA in healthy donors (dated by TCRdb to the late 2010s). Notes on the research overall: An earlier analysis of some 620 of the donors reported 276 Gb of sequence data and approximately 120 million unique TCR beta sequences obtained from about 180 million T cells. The genetic ancestry cluster associated with self-reported Caucasian donors included around 76% of the roughly 390 genotyped donors. Among some 400 genotyped donors of the cohort, an average of approximately 200,000 unique TCR beta nucleotide sequences was sequenced per donor, of which about 19% were non-productive. About 280 gigabases of sequencing data and tens of millions of unique TCR sequences were included in an early release covering roughly 600 HLA-typed donors. Donor age, sex, ethnicity and CMV serostatus were compiled alongside the repertoire data. Rather than using new phenotypic data, the later analysis identified candidate immune exposures from TCR beta sequences and from how often those sequences occurred across donors. Typing coverage differed by locus: A, B, C, DRB1 and DQB1 were typed in roughly 620-640 donors, DQA1 in about 550, DPA1 in roughly 590, and DPB1 in 472. In a later analysis, previously published TCR beta repertoires from hundreds of donors were re-analyzed and high-resolution HLA genotyping was added so that TCR occurrence patterns could be studied. The study was designed to test whether signatures of past pathogen exposure could be identified by cataloging public T cell receptors. A separate validation cohort of 100 to 150 different subjects was used in addition to the roughly 620-subject first cohort. Every repertoire in the discovery cohort had been generated on one and the same sequencing platform. HLA typing covered class I and class II loci at four-digit resolution. Five DR-DQ haplotypes were treated as single units for association and clustering because of strong linkage in the cohort. A later genetic analysis used genome-wide SNP genotypes for about 60% of the roughly 700 donors, treating that subset as a discovery cohort. To predict cytomegalovirus infection status, the study combined high-throughput TCR immunosequencing, statistical association of individual TCRs with disease status, and machine learning. An earlier analysis of approximately 630 of the donors applied high-throughput TCR beta sequencing to assess whether each TCR beta V gene segment acted as functional or pseudogenic. The study used immunosequencing to profile the T cell repertoires of approximately 690 subjects and linked those repertoires to cytomegalovirus serostatus.

Library generation was performed with the immunoSEQ multiplex PCR assay. For the multiplex PCR, a mixture combining 60 forward primers for TCR Vbeta segments and 13 reverse primers for TCR Jbeta segments was used. Amplification of the CDR3 region of rearranged TCR beta genes was performed with a multiplex PCR assay on genomic DNA. The Illumina HiSeq System was used to sequence the amplified TCR beta libraries as 87-base-pair reads. Per the authors' processing: A later analysis tallied around 82 million unique TCR beta chains across the approximately 670 repertoires, and approximately 9.9 million of those chains were shared by two or more donors. Raw reads were error-corrected and collapsed into unique sequences with a nearest-neighbor algorithm that merged closely related sequences to remove PCR and sequencing errors. V, D and J gene segments were assigned by aligning CDR3 sequences to IMGT reference sequences. For a sequence to be retained, a match of at least six nucleotides was required to both a V gene segment and a J gene segment. Rearrangements were classified as productive when the CDR3 lacked stop codons and remained in frame with V and J, and all other rearrangements were classified as non-productive. Following IMGT convention, CDR3 was defined as the stretch from the second conserved V-encoded cysteine up to the conserved J-encoded phenylalanine. Sequences without an unambiguous match to a single V gene segment were excluded from the earlier analysis of over 500 of the donors. In an earlier analysis of some 590 of the donors, a V segment was called functional when productive rearrangements were above 56.7%, and segregating when the standard deviation between donors exceeded 5%. A statistical classification framework was built to diagnose cytomegalovirus status from the catalog of TCR beta chain sequences. A later analysis assigned V and J genes by comparing TCR nucleotide sequences with IMGT/GENE-DB human TR gene sequences. In a later analysis, CDR3 sequences and most-parsimonious VDJ recombination scenarios were assigned using the TCRdist pipeline. In a later analysis, each TCR beta chain was defined by its CDR3 amino acid sequence together with its V-gene family, and reads without a unique V-gene family were excluded. A later analysis removed several hundred highly shared, low-generation-probability nucleotide sequences to deal with suspected cross-contamination and a sequencing artifact. For each public chain, a later analysis derived a clonal expansion index from normalized ranks of inferred template counts within each repertoire. A later analysis computed generation probabilities with a VDJ recombination model fitted to out-of-frame rearrangements, and checked the results against IGoR. Hypergeometric tests were used in a later analysis to score TCR-TCR, TCR-HLA and TCR-CMV co-occurrence, with a repertoire-size bias correction applied to the TCR pairs. To estimate false discovery rates, a later analysis permuted the HLA or CMV assignments 20 times. In a later analysis, co-occurring TCRs were grouped using DBSCAN, and TCRdist sequence similarity was added for clustering within HLA-allele-positive subsets. Repertoires with fewer than 30,000 or more than 120,000 public chains, plus five repertoires with anomalous nucleotide sharing, were excluded from co-occurrence clustering. In its TCRdb copy, this immuneACCESS table keeps in-frame sequences only and misses some clones. Where compared with another copy, unresolved V genes explain less than half of these, and the others have no known cause. That table furnishes V, J and clone size, whereas the DNA furnished D and trimming. This sample has 150,000 to 200,000 clones in its table, and around 74% of those were observed once. The ten largest clones capture approximately 2% of the sample.

Overall study results and their limits: In a later analysis, several top co-occurrence clusters were reported to appear linked to parvovirus B19, influenza, CMV and Epstein-Barr virus. Assigning TCR associations to individual alleles was difficult when HLA alleles, especially DR and DQ, strongly co-occurred. A further reported finding was that TCR beta sequences accurately predicted the HLA-A and HLA-B alleles for most subjects in the first cohort. The 87-base-pair reads could not distinguish some IMGT-functional V segments, including TRBV6-2 and TRBV6-3, so those segments were excluded. A few of the identified cytomegalovirus-associated TCR beta chains were confirmed in vitro to be specific for cytomegalovirus antigens. Only TCR beta chains were sequenced in this cohort, and the absence of alpha or paired-chain data limited detectable features. Across donors, most TCR sequences were observed very rarely, whereas some public TCRs were present in many individuals. Because HLA typing was unavailable for some donors at each locus, only the typed subset was used in association tests. According to the authors, the approach could potentially be generalized to other disease states and immunological phenotypes. A later analysis found that HLA-associated TCR beta chains were more clonally expanded and had lower generation probabilities than equally common non-associated chains. In a later analysis, TCR association rates were found to vary across HLA loci, with the most associated TCRs seen for DRB1 alleles and the fewest for HLA-C alleles. In the study, 150 to 200 TCR beta chains were listed as associated with cytomegalovirus. A cluster of highly shared sequence variants was judged likely to represent a technical artifact of the sequencing pipeline. Broadly in line with IMGT annotations, most TCR beta V segments showed up in productive rearrangements about 87% or about 30% of the time in an earlier analysis of 587 of the donors. Correlated functional status among segregating V segments might be attributable to linkage disequilibrium, but an unknown experimental factor could not be ruled out. In both the original and validation cohorts, the classifier was reported to diagnose cytomegalovirus status with high specificity and sensitivity. About 15 rarely observed V segments, including chromosome 9 orphons, were excluded from the earlier analysis of a few hundred of the donors because counts were too low. Sequencing depth was assumed to be roughly uniform across donors in the presence/absence analyses, though that assumption may not hold. A later genetic analysis associated a missense DCLRE1C variant with V-gene and J-gene trimming of TCR beta chains, and an independent cohort replicated the association. According to a later genetic analysis, donors in an Asian-associated ancestry cluster had fewer N-insertions in productive TCRs than the approximately 710-donor mean. In a later analysis, 15,000 to 20,000 TCR beta sequences were associated with specific HLA alleles at a false discovery rate of 0.05. In a later analysis, most CMV-associated TCR beta chains were found to appear HLA-restricted, with HLA associations seemingly driven largely by CMV exposure. Immune exposure information for the cohort was limited to CMV serostatus.

In total, 666 healthy bone marrow donors made up the cohort. At the time of sampling, every cohort member was nominally healthy, though immune exposures that went unrecorded were likely present. The donor was CMV seronegative and belonged to the group of 352 seronegative cohort members. Every donor gave a peripheral blood sample, and the peripheral blood mononuclear cells from that sample were used for TCR beta sequencing. The Qiagen DNeasy Blood Extraction Kit was used to extract genomic DNA from the blood cell samples. On this clone: It lacks a known antigen. Qualities for individual bases were not recorded, and no much larger clone is one base off.

The germline ends are 13 bases apart after V is trimmed by 0 bases and J by 1 base. The CDR3, from cysteine to phenylalanine, totals 17 residues. The sequence is cut down to CDR3 DNA, 51 bases in frame from base 1. Per the germline V gene, LGHNA is the CDR1 and YNFKEQ is the CDR2. The TCR sequence derives from a female donor in good health and CMV-seronegative. The sequenced sample consisted of PBMCs. The chain employs TRBV4-2 and TRBJ1-5; the D gene is perhaps TRBD1, on 5 matching bases. Here is the DNA: TGTGCCAGCAGCCAAGAGGGGGAGGGCGGGAGCAATCAGCCCCAGCATTTT. Translated, this gives CASSQEGEGGSNQPQHF.